This T cell receptor (beta chain) was captured by sequencing in a study of blood T cell repertoires in COVID-19 (dated by TCRdb to the early 2020s). For context, the study as a whole: Samples from collaborators originated in the United States, Italy and Spain and spanned both the acute and convalescent phases of COVID-19. The prospective study material was composed of cDNA or gDNA derived from T cells, B-cell-depleted T cells, or PBMCs. Nearly every sample came with metadata listing a de-identified subject ID, COVID-19 status, age in years and sex. The repertoires were made available in a free public database intended to serve as a resource for research on the immune response to SARS-CoV-2. Deeply sampled blood TCRbeta repertoires from subjects exposed to, actively infected with, or recovered from COVID-19 were included in the dataset. Where HLA class I and class II types were available, the types were taken from metadata supplied by the sample provider, not from assay-based typing. The samples were drawn from the first 160 participants of the ongoing ImmuneRACE study and from 1,254 subjects provided by 6 global collaborators. What the work shows at the level of the full study, not this receptor alone: The amount of clinical and demographic metadata varied by source and participant and was provided uncurated.

A remark on this clone: This clone's antigen is unknown. Per-nucleotide qualities are absent, and no much larger clonotype sits a single base away.

Each collaborating institution followed its own protocols to collect whole blood in K2EDTA tubes. For TCRbeta analysis, collaborator samples were shipped as frozen whole blood, as isolated PBMCs, or as DNA extracted from either sample type. From cysteine to phenylalanine, the CDR3 is 13 amino acids long. The only DNA kept is the CDR3, 39 bases in frame from the first base. The germline V gene yields SGHRS for CDR1 and YFSETQ for CDR2. V drops 0 bases and J drops 4 bases, leaving 5 bases in between. TCRbeta CDR3 regions were amplified from genomic DNA by means of the immunoSEQ Assay, a bias-controlled multiplex PCR. The authors' pipeline ran thus. The number of nucleated cells in each sample was estimated by amplification of reference gene primers within the assay. To quantify the absolute abundance of each unique TCRbeta CDR3 rearrangement, sequence reads were collapsed and filtered. For each sample, productive Simpson clonality was calculated as the square root of Simpson's diversity index across productive rearrangements. TCRdb limited this immuneACCESS table to in-frame rearrangements with V and J called. A share of clones is missing; checked studies link under half to unresolved V genes, and the rest is unexplained. Clone size and the V and J calls come from that table; the DNA yielded D and trimming. In this sample the table shows about 250,000 clones, around nine tenths of which occur a single time. The top ten constitute roughly 3% of the sample.

The sequence links TRBV5-1 to TRBJ1-3; the D gene is perhaps TRBD1, from 5 matching bases. This sequence was found in a man aged 18 to 29 with active or convalescent COVID-19. What was sequenced was peripheral blood. The nucleotide sequence reads TGCGCCAGCAGCTTGGCAGGGGGAAACACCATATATTTT. The translation is CASSLAGGNTIYF.